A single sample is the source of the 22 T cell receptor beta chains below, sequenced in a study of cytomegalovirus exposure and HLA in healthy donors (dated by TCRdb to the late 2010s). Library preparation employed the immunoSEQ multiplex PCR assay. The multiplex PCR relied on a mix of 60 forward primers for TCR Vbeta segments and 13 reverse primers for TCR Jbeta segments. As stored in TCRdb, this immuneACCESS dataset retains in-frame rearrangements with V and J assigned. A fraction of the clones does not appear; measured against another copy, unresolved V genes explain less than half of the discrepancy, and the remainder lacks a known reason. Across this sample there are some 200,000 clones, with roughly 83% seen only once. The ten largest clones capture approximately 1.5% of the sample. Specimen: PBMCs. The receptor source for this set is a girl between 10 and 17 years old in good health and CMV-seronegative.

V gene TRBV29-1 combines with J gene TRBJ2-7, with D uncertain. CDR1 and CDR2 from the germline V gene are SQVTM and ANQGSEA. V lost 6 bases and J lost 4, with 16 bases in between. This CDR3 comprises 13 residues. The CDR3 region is CSVLSTSRYEQYF. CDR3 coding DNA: TGCAGCGTACTGAGTACGTCACGGTACGAGCAGTACTTC.

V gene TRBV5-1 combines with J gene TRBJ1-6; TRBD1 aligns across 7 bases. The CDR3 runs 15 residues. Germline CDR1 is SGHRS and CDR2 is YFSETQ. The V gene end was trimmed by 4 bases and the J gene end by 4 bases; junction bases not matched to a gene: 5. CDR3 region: CASSRTGQYNSPLHF. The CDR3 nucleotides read TGCGCCAGCAGCCGCACGGGACAGTATAATTCACCCCTCCACTTT.

CDR3 loop: CASSSEFEAGELFF. CDR3 nucleotides: TGCGCCAGCAGCTCGGAGTTTGAGGCCGGGGAGCTGTTTTTT. V gene TRBV5-1 combines with J gene TRBJ2-2; no clear D. The V gene lost 3 bases and the J gene lost 6 bases, with 12 bases spanning the gap. The CDR3 consists of 14 residues. Per germline, CDR1 SGHRS and CDR2 YFSETQ.

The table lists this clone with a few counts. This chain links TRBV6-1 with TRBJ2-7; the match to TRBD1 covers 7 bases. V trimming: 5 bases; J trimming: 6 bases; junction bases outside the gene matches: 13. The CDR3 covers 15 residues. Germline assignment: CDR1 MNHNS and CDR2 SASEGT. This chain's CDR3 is CASSKGTAPLAEQYF. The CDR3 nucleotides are TGTGCCAGCAGTAAAGGGACAGCCCCTTTGGCCGAGCAGTACTTC.

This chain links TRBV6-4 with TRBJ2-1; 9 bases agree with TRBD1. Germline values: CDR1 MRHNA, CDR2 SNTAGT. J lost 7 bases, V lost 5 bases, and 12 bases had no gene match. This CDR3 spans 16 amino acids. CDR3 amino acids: CASSFSGTGPQNEQFF. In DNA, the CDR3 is TGTGCCAGCAGTTTTTCCGGGACAGGGCCCCAGAATGAGCAGTTCTTC.

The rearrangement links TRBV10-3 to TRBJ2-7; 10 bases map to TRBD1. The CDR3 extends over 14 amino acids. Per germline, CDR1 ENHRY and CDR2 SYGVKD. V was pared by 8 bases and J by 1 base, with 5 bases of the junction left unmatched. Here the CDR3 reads CAIEPGQGSYEQYF. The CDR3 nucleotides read TGTGCCATCGAACCGGGACAGGGGTCCTACGAGCAGTACTTC.

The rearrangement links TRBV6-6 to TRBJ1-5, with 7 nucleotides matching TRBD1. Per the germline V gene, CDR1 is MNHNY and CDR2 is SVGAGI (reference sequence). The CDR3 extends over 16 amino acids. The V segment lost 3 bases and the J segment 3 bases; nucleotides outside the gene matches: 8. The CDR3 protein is CASSYAQGVANQPQHF. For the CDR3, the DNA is TGTGCCAGCAGTTATGCCCAGGGGGTTGCCAATCAGCCCCAGCATTTT.

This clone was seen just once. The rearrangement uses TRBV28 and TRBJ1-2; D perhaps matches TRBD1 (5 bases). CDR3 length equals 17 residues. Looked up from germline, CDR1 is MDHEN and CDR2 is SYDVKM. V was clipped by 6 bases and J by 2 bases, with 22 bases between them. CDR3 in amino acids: CASSPRTGGWGNYGYTF. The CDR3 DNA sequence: TGTGCCAGCAGCCCGAGGACGGGAGGATGGGGGAACTATGGCTACACCTTC.

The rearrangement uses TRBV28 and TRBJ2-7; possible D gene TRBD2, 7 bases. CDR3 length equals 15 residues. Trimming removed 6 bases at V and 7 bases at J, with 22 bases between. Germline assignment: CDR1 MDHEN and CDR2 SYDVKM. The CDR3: CASRKGGQPTGEQYF. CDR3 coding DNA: TGTGCCAGCAGGAAGGGGGGGCAGCCAACGGGGGAGCAGTACTTC.

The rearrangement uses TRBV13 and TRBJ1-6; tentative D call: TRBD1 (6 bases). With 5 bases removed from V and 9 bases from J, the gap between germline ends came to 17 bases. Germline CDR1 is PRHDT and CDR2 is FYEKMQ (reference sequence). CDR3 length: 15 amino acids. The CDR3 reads CASSPQGLTASPLHF. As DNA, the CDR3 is TGTGCCAGCAGCCCCCAGGGGCTAACAGCTTCACCCCTCCACTTT.

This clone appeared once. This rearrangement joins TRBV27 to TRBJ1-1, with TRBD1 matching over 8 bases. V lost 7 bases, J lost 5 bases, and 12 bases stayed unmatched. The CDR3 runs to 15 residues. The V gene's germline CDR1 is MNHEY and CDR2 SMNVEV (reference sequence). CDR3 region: CASTSWGRGPTEAFF. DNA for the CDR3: TGTGCCAGCACCTCTTGGGGCAGGGGGCCGACTGAAGCTTTCTTT.

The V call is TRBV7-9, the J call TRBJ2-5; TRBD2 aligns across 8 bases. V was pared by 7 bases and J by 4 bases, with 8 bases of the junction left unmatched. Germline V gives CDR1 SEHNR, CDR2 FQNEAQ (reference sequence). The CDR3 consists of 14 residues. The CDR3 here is CASNLPREGETQYF. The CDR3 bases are TGTGCCAGCAATCTCCCCCGGGAGGGAGAGACCCAGTACTTC.

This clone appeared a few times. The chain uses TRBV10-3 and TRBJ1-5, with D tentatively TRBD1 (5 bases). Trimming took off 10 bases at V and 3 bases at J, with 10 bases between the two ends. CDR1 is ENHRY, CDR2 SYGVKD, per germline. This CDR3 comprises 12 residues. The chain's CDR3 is CATAGNNQPQHF. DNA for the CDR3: TGTGCCACCGCAGGGAACAATCAGCCCCAGCATTTT.

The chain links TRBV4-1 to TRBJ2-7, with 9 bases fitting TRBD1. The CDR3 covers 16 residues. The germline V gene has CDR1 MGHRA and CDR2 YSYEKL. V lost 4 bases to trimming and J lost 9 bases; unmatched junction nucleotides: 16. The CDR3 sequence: CASSLEWDRAAYWQYF. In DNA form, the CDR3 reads TGCGCCAGCAGCCTAGAATGGGACAGGGCGGCGTATTGGCAGTACTTC.

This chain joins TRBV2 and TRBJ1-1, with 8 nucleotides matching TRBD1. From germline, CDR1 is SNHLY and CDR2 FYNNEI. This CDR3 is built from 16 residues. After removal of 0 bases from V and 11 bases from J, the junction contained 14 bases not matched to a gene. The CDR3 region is CASSEAQNYRDRQAFF. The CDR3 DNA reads TGTGCCAGCAGTGAAGCGCAGAATTACCGGGACAGGCAGGCTTTCTTT.

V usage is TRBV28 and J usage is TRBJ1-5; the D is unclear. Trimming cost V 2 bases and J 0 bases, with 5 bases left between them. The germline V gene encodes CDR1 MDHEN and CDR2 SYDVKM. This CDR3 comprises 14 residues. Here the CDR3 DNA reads TGTGCCAGCAGTTTACCCAATAGCAATCAGCCCCAGCATTTT. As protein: CASSLPNSNQPQHF.

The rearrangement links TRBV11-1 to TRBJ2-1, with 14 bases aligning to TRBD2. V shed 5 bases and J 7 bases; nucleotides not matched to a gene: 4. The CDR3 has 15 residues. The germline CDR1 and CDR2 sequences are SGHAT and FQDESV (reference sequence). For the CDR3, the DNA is TGTGCCAGCAGCGGATGGACTAGCGGGAGGAATGAGCAGTTCTTC. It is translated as CASSGWTSGRNEQFF.

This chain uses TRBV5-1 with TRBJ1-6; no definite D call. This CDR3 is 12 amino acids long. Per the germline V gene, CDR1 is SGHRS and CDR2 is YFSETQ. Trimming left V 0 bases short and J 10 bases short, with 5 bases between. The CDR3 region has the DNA TGCGCCAGCAGCTTGGAGCGGTCACCCCTCCACTTT. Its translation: CASSLERSPLHF.

Here the CDR3 reads CASSLWGDTEAFF. The CDR3, as DNA: TGCGCCAGCAGCTTGTGGGGGGACACTGAAGCTTTCTTT. V gene TRBV5-1 combines with J gene TRBJ1-1; tentative D call: TRBD1 (5 bases). Germline V gene sequence: CDR1 SGHRS, CDR2 YFSETQ. V was shortened by 1 base and J by 3 bases, with 7 bases between the two germline ends. The CDR3 extends over 13 amino acids. The variable domain in full, completed from reference TRBV5-1 and TRBJ1-1, reads KAGVTQTPRYLIKTRGQQVTLSCSPISGHRSVSWYQQTPGQGLQFLFEYFSETQRNKGNFPGRFSGRQFSNSRSEMNVSTLELGDSALYLCASSLWGDTEAFFGQGTRLTVV.

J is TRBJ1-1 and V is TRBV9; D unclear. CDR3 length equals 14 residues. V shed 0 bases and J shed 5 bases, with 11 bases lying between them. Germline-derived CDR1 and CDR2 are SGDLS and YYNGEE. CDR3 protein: CASSVGGSGTEAFF. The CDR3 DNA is TGTGCCAGCAGCGTAGGCGGCAGTGGGACTGAAGCTTTCTTT.

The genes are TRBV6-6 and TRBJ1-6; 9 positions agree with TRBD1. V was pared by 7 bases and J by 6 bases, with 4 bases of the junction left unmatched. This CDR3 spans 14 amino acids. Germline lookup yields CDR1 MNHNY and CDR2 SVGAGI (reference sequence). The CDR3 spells CASKPGQGNSPLHF. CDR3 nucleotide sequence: TGTGCCAGCAAACCGGGACAGGGTAATTCACCCCTCCACTTT.

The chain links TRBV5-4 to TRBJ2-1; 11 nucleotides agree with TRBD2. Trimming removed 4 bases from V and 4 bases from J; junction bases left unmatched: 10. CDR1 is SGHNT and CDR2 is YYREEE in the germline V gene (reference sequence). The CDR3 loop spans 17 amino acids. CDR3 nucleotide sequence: TGTGCCAGCAGCCGGGGGACTAGCGGAGGGGGTTACAATGAGCAGTTCTTC. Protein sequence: CASSRGTSGGGYNEQFF.